The entry below describes one TCR beta chain. This clonotype has more than one count but fewer than ten. Its cognate antigen has yet to be identified. Base-call qualities are not available, and no considerably larger clone is one nucleotide away. Cut back by 1 base and 5 bases, the V and J ends lie 11 bases apart. The germline V gene encodes CDR1 SGHTA and CDR2 FQGNSA. From the cysteine up to the phenylalanine, the CDR3 has a length of 14 residues. Solely the CDR3 DNA is kept, with 42 bases framed from the first base. This specimen's time point label, interpreted: sample taken at primary tumor resection. Donors were 72 patients with early-stage, untreated non-small cell lung cancer from the lung TRACERx cohort. For TCR sequencing, whole RNA was extracted from tumor and nontumor lung tissue, or from cryopreserved PBMC samples, and no cell sorting was done. Only patients with enough RNA available from two or more tumor regions were chosen for TCR sequencing. Tumor and adjacent nontumor lung specimens were reviewed by a lung pathologist before selection.

These data come from a study of spatial heterogeneity in lung cancer (dated by TCRdb to about 2019). With regard to the full study: Beta-chain transcripts were consistently detected in greater numbers than alpha-chain transcripts, which likely reflects a higher abundance of beta-chain transcripts. In tumor regions, TCR transcript counts showed a strong correlation with a T cell transcriptional module score derived from matched bulk RNA-seq. In the raw uncorrected reads, each unique combination of TCR and UMI appeared more than ten times on average. Nonsynonymous mutation counts, determined by whole-exome sequencing of tumor tissue, were related to features of the TCR repertoire. At surgery, both alpha and beta chains were TCR-sequenced in over 200 tumor regions, 63 to 65 matched nontumor lung samples and 56 PBMC samples. TCR alpha and beta repertoires were quantitatively compared across multiple tumor regions, matched nontumor lung and blood in non-small cell lung cancer.

The study at large found these results: Additional single-cell paired TCR alpha and beta sequencing was considered necessary to confirm, at a functional level, the hypothesis that regional TCRs recognize regional mutations. TCR-seq was estimated to cover only about 7% of tumor T cells for alpha chains and approximately 12% for beta chains. The tumor nonsynonymous mutation count correlated with the number of expanded intratumoral alpha and beta TCRs. Counts of ubiquitous and regional expanded TCRs were found to correlate with counts of ubiquitous and regional nonsynonymous mutations, respectively.

The library came from 5' RACE. Sequencing was performed on a NextSeq 500. The TCR library protocol attached a unique molecular identifier to each TCR cDNA molecule to allow correction of PCR and sequencing errors. Turning to the authors' computational methods: TCR identification, UMI-based error correction and CDR3 extraction were all carried out with Decombinator tools. Expanded TCRs were defined as those above a frequency of 2 per 1,000, corresponding to the top 1% of the tumor frequency distribution. Expanded tumor TCRs statistically deemed absent (corrected P<0.05) from at least one tumor region were classed as regional, and all other expanded tumor TCRs were classed as ubiquitous. Renyi diversity was computed with the R vegan package after each repertoire had been subsampled 100 times to 5,000 TCRs. CDR3 similarity networks were built from amino acid triplet string-kernel similarity, connecting CDR3s with pairwise similarity above 0.82. TCRdb reworked the public reads: Q25 trimming with fastp, MiXCR clone assembly, productive beta chains retained. Under each unique CDR3 protein, matching rows form one entry showing the most common genes and DNA. TCRdb, rather than the study authors, made the V and J calls. A total of 10,000 or so distinct CDR3 sequences appear in this sample, approximately 8.2% of them only once. The biggest ten clones account for about 24% of the sample.

The clonotype comes from a male donor with early-stage non-small cell lung cancer. The sequence is built from TRBV7-2 and TRBJ2-5; the D segment is perhaps TRBD1 or TRBD2, each sharing 5 matched bases. Here the sequenced sample was lung tumor tissue, taken at surgery. The DNA reads TGTGCCAGCAGCTTAGGGGGCCGAGGGGAGACCCAGTACTTC. The translation is CASSLGGRGETQYF.